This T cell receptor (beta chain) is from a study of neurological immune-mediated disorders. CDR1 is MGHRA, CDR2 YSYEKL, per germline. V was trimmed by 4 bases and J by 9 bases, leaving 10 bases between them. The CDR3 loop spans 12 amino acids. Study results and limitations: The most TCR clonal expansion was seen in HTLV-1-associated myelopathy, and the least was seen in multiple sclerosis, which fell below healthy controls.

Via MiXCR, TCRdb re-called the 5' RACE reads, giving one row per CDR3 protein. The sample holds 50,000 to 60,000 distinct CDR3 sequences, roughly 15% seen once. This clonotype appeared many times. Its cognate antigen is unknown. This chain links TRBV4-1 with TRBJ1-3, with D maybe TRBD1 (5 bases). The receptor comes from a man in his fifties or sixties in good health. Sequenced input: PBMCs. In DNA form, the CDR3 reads TGCGCCAGCAGCCCCGAGGGGTCCACCATATATTTT. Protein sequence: CASSPEGSTIYF.